A single T cell receptor (beta chain) is shown here with its context. Sequencing was performed with immunoSEQ multiplex PCR; in TCRdb, only in-frame clones are kept and a portion is missing. The sample records about 170,000 clones, 70% to 85% being singletons. The source of the sample is a study of blood T cell repertoires in COVID-19. The CDR3 loop spans 14 amino acids. Germline CDR1 reads SGHDT; CDR2 reads YYEEEE. V dropped 0 bases and J dropped 11 bases, with 17 bases sitting between them. The chain recombines TRBV5-6 with TRBJ1-1; D gene ambiguous. The receptor's source is a man aged 45-65 years who had recovered from COVID-19. The sequenced sample was PBMCs or T cells enriched from blood (not recorded which). The DNA for the CDR3 is TGTGCCAGCAGCTTGGCGGCAGGTCGTAAGGTGGCTTTCTTT. This gives the protein CASSLAAGRKVAFF.